This passage covers 27 T cell receptor beta chains from one sample sequenced in a study of prognosis after radiotherapy for stage I lung cancer. Amplification of TCR beta CDR3 from genomic DNA used two-round multiplex PCR. Individual primers that were specific to each TRBV and TRBJ gene served in first-round PCR. TCRdb used MiXCR to reprocess the multiplex PCR reads, holding one entry per CDR3 protein. The sample has about 59,000 distinct CDR3 sequences; about 26% are singletons. The specimen comprised PBMCs, sampled before or after stereotactic body radiation therapy (not recorded which). The receptors stem from a donor over 45 with non-small cell lung cancer.

This clonotype was seen many times. This chain joins TRBV3-1 and TRBJ1-1; 12 bases align to TRBD1. This CDR3 contains 16 residues. Germline loops: CDR1 LGHDT, CDR2 YNNKEL (reference sequence). The junction had 9 bases not matched to a gene; V was cut back by 4 bases and J by 6 bases. The CDR3 coding sequence is TGTGCCAGCAGCCGGGACAGGGGGCTCCAACGACCTGAAGCTTTCTTT. Translating it yields CASSRDRGLQRPEAFF.

This clonotype has just a few counts. This may be a read error: a much more frequent sequence differs by one nucleotide. The chain has TRBV30 and TRBJ2-7; D is perhaps TRBD2 (6 bases). The CDR3 sequence is 12 residues long. Germline V lookup: CDR1 GTSNPN, CDR2 SVGIG (reference sequence). This CDR3 reads CARSVTGVEQYF. The CDR3 DNA is TGTGCCCGGAGTGTAACGGGGGTCGAGCAGTACTTC.

At least ten counts were recorded for this clonotype. The chain combines TRBV5-1 with TRBJ2-5, with 9 bases lining up with TRBD1. V shed 2 bases, J shed 5 bases, and the junction held 7 bases outside the gene matches. Germline V lookup: CDR1 SGHRS, CDR2 YFSETQ. This CDR3 is 15 amino acids long. The CDR3 nucleotides read TGCGCCAGCAGCTTAGGGACAGGGCGTGGGGAGACCCAGTACTTC. This gives the protein CASSLGTGRGETQYF.

This clonotype was found many times. The rearrangement uses TRBV11-2 and TRBJ2-3; D unclear. CDR1 and CDR2 from the germline V gene are SGHAT and FQNNGV. CDR3 length: 16 amino acids. The germline V and J ends were trimmed by 0 bases and 3 bases, with 13 bases remaining between them. CDR3 coding DNA: TGTGCCAGCAGCTTAGAGGCCCGAATTTATACAGATACGCAGTATTTT. Its protein is CASSLEARIYTDTQYF. Full variable domain (missing parts from reference TRBV11-2 and TRBJ2-3): EAGVAQSPRYKIIEKRQSVAFWCNPISGHATLYWYQQILGQGPKLLIQFQNNGVVDDSQLPKDRFSAERLKGVDSTLKIQPAKLEDSAVYLCASSLEARIYTDTQYFGPGTRLTVL.

This clonotype was observed a handful of times. The chain is built from TRBV7-9 and TRBJ1-1; 9 bases align to TRBD1. This CDR3 has 14 residues. V trimming: 5 bases; J trimming: 8 bases; junction bases outside the gene matches: 9. Per the germline V gene, CDR1 is SEHNR and CDR2 is FQNEAQ (reference sequence). The CDR3 nucleotides read TGTGCCAGCAGCACTGAGACAGGGGGAGGGGAAGCTTTCTTT. It encodes CASSTETGGGEAFF.

As to this clonotype: Given a much more abundant clone one base away, this may be a read error. This chain links TRBV5-1 with TRBJ2-5; 8 nucleotides agree with TRBD1. Germline V CDR1 and CDR2: SGHRS, YFSETQ. This CDR3 has 13 amino acids. This CDR3 reads CDSSPGQVETQYF. The CDR3 nucleotides are TGCGACAGCAGCCCGGGACAGGTTGAGACCCAGTACTTC. Combining the CDR3 with reference TRBV5-1 and TRBJ2-5 gives the whole variable domain KAGVTQTPRYLIKTRGQQVTLSCSPISGHRSVSWYQQTPGQGLQFLFEYFSETQRNKGNFPGRFSGRQFSNSRSEMNVSTLELGDSALYLCDSSPGQVETQYFGPGTRLLVL.

This clonotype was counted many times. The chain links TRBV30 to TRBJ1-5; 9 nucleotides align to TRBD1. The J segment lost 5 bases and the V segment lost 5 bases, leaving 1 base of the junction unmatched. This CDR3 is 12 amino acids long. Germline V lookup: CDR1 GTSNPN, CDR2 SVGIG (reference sequence). The CDR3 spells CAWGTGHQPQHF. In DNA, the CDR3 is TGTGCCTGGGGGACAGGGCATCAGCCCCAGCATTTT.

To note about this clonotype: This may arise from a read error, as a much more abundant clone is one base away. The rearrangement joins TRBV9 to TRBJ2-7; 7 bases are shared with TRBD2. The germline gives CDR1 SGDLS, CDR2 YYNGEE. The CDR3 has 12 amino acids. V lost 7 bases and J lost 4; bases outside the gene matches: 5. CDR3 in amino acids: CASAGAPYEQYF. In DNA form, the CDR3 reads TGTGCCAGCGCGGGAGCGCCTTACGAGCAGTACTTC.

This clonotype was counted at least ten times. The CDR3 is CASSLGLAGEKQFF. Written as DNA, the CDR3 is TGTGCCAGCAGCTTGGGACTAGCGGGGGAAAAGCAGTTCTTC. V gene TRBV3-1 combines with J gene TRBJ2-1, with 14 bases matching TRBD2. V shed 5 bases and J 11 bases; nucleotides not matched to a gene: 5. The CDR3 is 14 amino acids. CDR1 and CDR2 from the germline V gene are LGHDT and YNNKEL (reference sequence).

This clonotype was detected ten times or more. The V and J genes are TRBV2 and TRBJ2-2; TRBD1 matches at 9 bases. CDR3 size: 15 residues. Germline CDR1 and CDR2: SNHLY and FYNNEI. V was pared by 8 bases and J by 8 bases, with 12 bases of the junction left unmatched. In DNA, the CDR3 is TGTGCCAGCGGGGGACAGGGAGGGTTCACGGGGGAGCTGTTTTTT. Encoded protein: CASGGQGGFTGELFF.

This clonotype was detected many times. J is TRBJ2-1 and V is TRBV7-6; 8 bases are shared with TRBD1. The CDR3 is made up of 17 amino acids. Germline loops: CDR1 SGHVS, CDR2 FNYEAQ. Trimming cost V 1 base and J 3 bases; bases outside gene matches: 8. The CDR3 region is CASSLETAGTGYNEQFF. The DNA for the CDR3 is TGTGCCAGCAGCTTAGAAACGGCGGGGACAGGCTACAATGAGCAGTTCTTC.

There are many counts of this clonotype. V is TRBV6-1 and J is TRBJ1-2; the D gene is possibly TRBD1 (5 bases). This CDR3 spans 14 amino acids. CDR1 and CDR2 (germline): MNHNS, SASEGT. The V and J ends lost 3 bases and 4 bases respectively, with 12 bases between them. The CDR3 loop reads CASSEGPGLYGYTF. DNA for the CDR3: TGTGCCAGCAGTGAGGGGCCAGGGCTCTATGGCTACACCTTC.

This clonotype has ten or more counts. The rearrangement links TRBV7-9 to TRBJ2-7; no definite D call. The CDR3 runs to 11 residues. Germline CDR1 SEHNR, CDR2 FQNEAQ (reference sequence). The V gene lost 1 base and the J gene lost 6 bases, with 4 bases spanning the gap. CDR3 in DNA: TGTGCCAGCAGCTTAGATTCCGAGCAGTACTTC. Protein sequence: CASSLDSEQYF.

This clonotype was observed many times. This sequence joins TRBV5-5 and TRBJ1-1; D is unresolved. This CDR3 spans 14 amino acids. The V gene's germline CDR1 is SGHKS and CDR2 YYEKEE (reference sequence). V was trimmed by 2 bases and J by 3 bases, leaving 11 bases between them. This CDR3 is CASSLGRFHTEAFF. CDR3 coding DNA: TGTGCCAGCAGCTTAGGGAGGTTTCACACTGAAGCTTTCTTT.

A remark on this clonotype: Only one base separates this from a far larger clonotype, so it likely reflects a read error. The chain links TRBV6-5 to TRBJ1-1, with D tentatively TRBD1 (6 bases). The ends were cut back, 2 bases at V and 8 bases at J, with 12 bases in the middle. The CDR3 consists of 13 residues. The germline gives CDR1 MNHEY, CDR2 SVGAGI. The CDR3 DNA is TGTGCCAGCAGTTACACACAGGGAGCCGAAGCTTTCTTT. Its translation: CASSYTQGAEAFF.

In its sample, this clonotype was seen many times. The chain combines TRBV20-1 with TRBJ2-3, with 8 bases fitting TRBD1. The J segment lost 6 bases and the V segment lost 0 bases, leaving 5 bases of the junction unmatched. The germline CDR1 and CDR2 sequences are DFQATT and SNEGSKA (reference sequence). The CDR3 extends over 14 amino acids. The DNA for the CDR3 is TGCAGTGCTAGAGACACAGGGGGTTATGATACGCAGTATTTT. Its translation is CSARDTGGYDTQYF.

This clonotype was counted many times. V gene TRBV3-1 combines with J gene TRBJ1-1, with D possibly TRBD1 on 5 matching bases. V was clipped by 1 base and J by 4 bases, with 10 bases between them. Looked up from germline, CDR1 is LGHDT and CDR2 is YNNKEL (reference sequence). This CDR3 comprises 14 residues. The CDR3 DNA sequence: TGTGCCAGCAGCCAAGCCGGGACGTCCACTGAAGCTTTCTTT. Encoded protein: CASSQAGTSTEAFF. Variable domain in full (rest from reference TRBV3-1 and TRBJ1-1): DTAVSQTPKYLVTQMGNDKSIKCEQNLGHDTMYWYKQDSKKFLKIMFSYNNKELIINETVPNRFSPKSPDKAHLNLHINSLELGDSAVYFCASSQAGTSTEAFFGQGTRLTVV.

This clonotype was recorded many times. The chain links TRBV7-8 to TRBJ1-1; D is unclear. CDR1 and CDR2 from the germline V gene are SGHVS and FQNEAQ. This CDR3 is 13 amino acids long. The V and J ends lost 3 bases and 6 bases respectively, with 11 bases between them. CDR3 loop: CASSLAPASEAFF. CDR3 sequence (DNA): TGTGCCAGCAGCTTGGCGCCGGCGTCTGAAGCTTTCTTT. Full variable domain (rest looked up from reference TRBV7-8 and TRBJ1-1): GAGVSQSPRYKVAKRGQDVALRCDPISGHVSLFWYQQALGQGPEFLTYFQNEAQLDKSGLPSDRFFAERPEGSVSTLKIQRTQQEDSAVYLCASSLAPASEAFFGQGTRLTVV.

The chain employs TRBV29-1 and TRBJ2-5; TRBD2 aligns across 9 bases. This CDR3 has 13 residues. Germline loops: CDR1 SQVTM, CDR2 ANQGSEA. The V segment lost 3 bases and the J segment 7 bases; nucleotides outside the gene matches: 6. The CDR3 bases are TGCAGCGTTGAGTCTAGCGGGATTTGGACCCAGTACTTC. As protein: CSVESSGIWTQYF.

Many counts were recorded for this clonotype. J is TRBJ2-7 and V is TRBV6-1; 12 bases are a match to TRBD1. In germline, CDR1 is MNHNS, CDR2 SASEGT. This CDR3 is 17 amino acids long. V dropped 6 bases and J dropped 5; count of bases not matched to a gene: 14. For the CDR3, the DNA is TGTGCCAGCAGCCGCTCCCAGCACGGGACAGGGGGCCACGAGCAGTACTTC. Translated, it gives CASSRSQHGTGGHEQYF.

Remarks on this clonotype: This may be a read error: a much more frequent sequence differs by one nucleotide. The chain carries TRBV20-1 and TRBJ2-2; 7 bases line up with TRBD2. This CDR3 has 15 amino acids. V shed 0 bases and J 6 bases; nucleotides not matched to a gene: 7. Per germline, CDR1 DFQATT and CDR2 SNEGSKA (reference sequence). CDR3 loop: CSARDPMSGAGELFF. CDR3 bases: TGCAGTGCTAGAGACCCTATGAGCGGGGCCGGGGAGCTGTTTTTT.

There are many counts of this clonotype. The chain has TRBV20-1 and TRBJ2-5, with D hard to call. CDR3 size: 13 residues. V lost 2 bases and J 1 base, leaving 8 bases between the germline ends. Germline CDR1 and CDR2: DFQATT and SNEGSKA (reference sequence). The CDR3 loop is CSARWSLQETQYF. The CDR3 region has the DNA TGCAGTGCTAGATGGAGCCTCCAAGAGACCCAGTACTTC.

Concerning this clonotype itself: One base separates it from a far larger clone, so it is likely a read error. The J gene is TRBJ2-5, the V gene TRBV6-4; TRBD1 matches at 7 bases. Losses at the gene ends were 7 bases for V and 11 bases for J; bases not matched to a gene: 22. This CDR3 is built from 16 residues. Germline lookup yields CDR1 MRHNA and CDR2 SNTAGT. The CDR3 loop reads CASKVSTGASYNEQYF. The DNA of the CDR3 is TGTGCCAGCAAAGTGAGTACAGGGGCGTCCTACAATGAGCAGTACTTC.

This clonotype was seen many times. The rearrangement uses TRBV20-1 and TRBJ1-5, with D hard to call. The CDR3 totals 16 residues. The germline V and J ends were trimmed by 0 bases and 1 base, with 13 bases remaining between them. Germline CDR1 and CDR2: DFQATT and SNEGSKA (reference sequence). The CDR3 DNA reads as TGCAGTGCTAGAGACAGGTTCGGACCCAGCAATCAGCCCCAGCATTTT. This sequence encodes CSARDRFGPSNQPQHF.

At least ten counts were recorded for this clonotype. This rearrangement joins TRBV6-4 to TRBJ1-5; D unclear. This CDR3 is built from 15 residues. Germline values: CDR1 MRHNA, CDR2 SNTAGT. V shed 5 bases and J shed 4 bases, with 15 bases lying between them. In nucleotides, the CDR3 is TGTGCCAGCAGTCCCCGCGGGGATAATAATCAGCCCCAGCATTTT. It specifies CASSPRGDNNQPQHF.

As regards this clonotype: This likely reflects a read error, since a far larger clone is one base away. The chain combines TRBV6-4 with TRBJ2-5; TRBD1 or TRBD2 may be the D gene (5 bases each). This CDR3 contains 11 residues. Germline V gene sequence: CDR1 MRHNA, CDR2 SNTAGT. The CDR3 loop reads CASSRRGTKYF. The CDR3, as DNA: TGTGCCAGCAGTCGCCGAGGGACCAAGTACTTC.

With respect to this clonotype: This sequence may be a read error, since a much larger clone differs from it by one base. This chain connects TRBV29-1 to TRBJ2-4, with a weak D call TRBD1 (5 bases). The CDR3 sequence is 14 residues long. Looked up from germline, CDR1 is SQVTM and CDR2 is ANQGSEA. This CDR3 is CSVERQGGKNIQHF. The CDR3 DNA sequence: TGCAGCGTTGAAAGGCAGGGTGGCAAAAACATTCAGCACTTC.